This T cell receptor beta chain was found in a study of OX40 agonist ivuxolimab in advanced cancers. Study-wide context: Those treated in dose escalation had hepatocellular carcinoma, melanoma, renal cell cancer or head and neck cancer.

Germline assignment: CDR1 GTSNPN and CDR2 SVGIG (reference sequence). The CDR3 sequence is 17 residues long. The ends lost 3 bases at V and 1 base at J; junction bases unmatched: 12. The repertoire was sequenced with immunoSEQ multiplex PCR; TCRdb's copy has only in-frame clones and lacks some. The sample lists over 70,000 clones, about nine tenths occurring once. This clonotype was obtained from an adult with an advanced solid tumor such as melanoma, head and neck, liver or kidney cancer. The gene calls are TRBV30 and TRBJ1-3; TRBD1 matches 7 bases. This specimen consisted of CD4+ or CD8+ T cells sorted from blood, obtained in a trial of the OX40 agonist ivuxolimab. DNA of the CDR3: TGTGCCTGGAGGAATCACAGGGGCGGATTGTCTGGAAACACCATATATTTT. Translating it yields CAWRNHRGGLSGNTIYF.